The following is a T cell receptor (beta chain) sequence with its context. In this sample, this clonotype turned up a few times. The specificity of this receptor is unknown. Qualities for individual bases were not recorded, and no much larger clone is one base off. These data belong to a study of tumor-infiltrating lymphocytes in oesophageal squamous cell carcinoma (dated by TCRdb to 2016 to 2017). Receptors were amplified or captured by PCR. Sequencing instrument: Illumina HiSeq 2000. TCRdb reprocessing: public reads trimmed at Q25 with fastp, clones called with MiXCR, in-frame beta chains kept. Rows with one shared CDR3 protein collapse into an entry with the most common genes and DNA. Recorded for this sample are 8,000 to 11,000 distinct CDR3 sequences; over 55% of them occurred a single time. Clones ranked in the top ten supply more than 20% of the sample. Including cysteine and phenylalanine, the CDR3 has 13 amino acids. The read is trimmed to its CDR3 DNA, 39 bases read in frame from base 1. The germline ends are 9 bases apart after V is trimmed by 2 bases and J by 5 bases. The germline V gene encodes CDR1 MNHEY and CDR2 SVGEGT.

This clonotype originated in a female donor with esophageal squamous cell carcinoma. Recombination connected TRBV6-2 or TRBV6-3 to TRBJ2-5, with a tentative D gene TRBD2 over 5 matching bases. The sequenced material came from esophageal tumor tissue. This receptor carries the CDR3 CASSYGRWETQYF. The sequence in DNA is TGTGCCAGCAGTTACGGGAGATGGGAGACCCAGTACTTC.